This TCR beta chain is drawn from a study of T cells in Graves' hyperthyroidism and ophthalmopathy. Study results and limitations: The blood repertoire included most of the expanded thyroid clonotypes above 0.001. Model predictions of ophthalmopathy came a median around 6.5 months before onset.

A remark on this clonotype: Its antigen is not known. Given a much more abundant clone one base away, this may be a read error.

Using RNA transcripts as the source, TCR beta CDR3 regions were amplified. During a first-round RT-PCR of the TCR CDR3, the HTBI primer set was used. TCRdb re-derived calls from the multiplex PCR reads in MiXCR, one entry per CDR3 protein. The table records roughly 500,000 distinct CDR3 sequences, around 50% of them present only once. CDR1 WSHSY and CDR2 SAAADI come from the germline V gene. The CDR3 runs to 16 residues. Source material: peripheral blood or thyroid tissue (not recorded which). The chain recombines TRBV10-2 with TRBJ2-2; D assignment may be TRBD1 or TRBD2 (5 bases each). The receptor was isolated from an adult woman with Graves' disease, either hyperthyroidism or ophthalmopathy (not recorded which). The CDR3 is CASSLFATANTGELLF. Written as DNA, the CDR3 is TGTGCCAGCAGCTTATTCGCGACAGCGAACACCGGGGAGCTGCTTTTT.